This T cell receptor beta chain was captured in a study of cytomegalovirus exposure and HLA in healthy donors. This CDR3 has 16 residues. Trimming took 5 bases from V and 2 from J; bases not matched to a gene: 12. Germline CDR1 is SGHNT and CDR2 is YYREEE (reference sequence). Comment on this clone: The antigen remains unidentified.

PCR primers comprised 60 Vbeta and 13 Jbeta primers. Some clones are missing from TCRdb's copy, which holds only in-frame ones; the method was immunoSEQ multiplex PCR. The table lists 150,000 to 160,000 clones, about 85% of them singletons. General study points: Most subjects had HLA-A and HLA-B alleles reportedly predicted accurately by TCR beta sequences. For TCR beta chains, V- and J-gene trimming was later linked to a missense DCLRE1C variant. The authors enumerated over 150 TCR beta chains as linked to cytomegalovirus.

Sequencing input: PBMCs. This receptor was identified in a woman under 30 in good health and CMV-seronegative. The V call is TRBV5-4, the J call TRBJ2-5; 7 bases line up with TRBD1. CDR3 in DNA: TGTGCCAGCAGGCCAACCGGGACAGCTTCTCAAGAGACCCAGTACTTC. Translating it yields CASRPTGTASQETQYF.